The clone carrying this T cell receptor beta chain was found a few times. This record comes from a study of blood T cell repertoires in COVID-19. CDR3 length: 16 amino acids. Germline V CDR1 and CDR2: LGHNA, YSLEER. The germline V and J ends were trimmed by 4 bases and 2 bases, with 18 bases remaining between them. Libraries were prepared by immunoSEQ multiplex PCR; TCRdb keeps only in-frame clonotypes and omits some of them. The sample records roughly 140,000 clones, 70% to 85% being singletons. The TCR comes from a human donor in a cohort sampled during active COVID-19. The sequenced sample consisted of peripheral blood. The rearrangement uses TRBV4-3 and TRBJ2-7, with D perhaps TRBD1 (6 bases). CDR3 loop: CASSLTVVGDTYEQYF. The DNA of the CDR3 is TGCGCCAGCAGCCTCACCGTGGTGGGGGACACCTACGAGCAGTACTTC.